Sequencing of this T cell receptor (beta chain) was carried out in a study of Ad26.COV2.S vaccination and SARS-CoV-2 variants. This table comes from immunoSEQ multiplex PCR, and its TCRdb copy is limited to in-frame clones, with some not included. This table holds approximately 240,000 clones, 88% found once. The treatment is: around 19 received Ad26.COV2.S at low or high dose, single or two shots; several received placebo; per-sample allocation not given. Day 63 after the first vaccine or placebo injection was the time point for sampling. This clone was found a few times. The CDR3 loop spans 19 amino acids.

This receptor was taken from a person aged 18 to 59 who received the Ad26.COV2.S COVID-19 vaccine or a placebo. Sample: peripheral blood, taken in a trial of Ad26.COV2.S vaccine versus placebo. V is TRBV21-1 and J is TRBJ2-7; the D segment call TRBD2 is taken from the table without a DNA check. TRBV21-1 is described as a pseudogene. The DNA of the CDR3 is TGTGCCAGCAGCAAAGCGCGGCTAGCGGCAAAACCTACACCCCACGAGCAGTACTTC. It yields the protein CASSKARLAAKPTPHEQYF.